The sequence of this T cell receptor (beta chain) was determined in a study of T cells after yellow fever vaccination. Study-wide findings and caveats: The presence of abundant clonotypes contaminating from the bulk population was possible in FACS-sorted repertoires. In post-booster samples, most primary-vaccination clones reappeared (approximately 96% CD4, around 87% CD8). Clonotype sharing between CD4 and CD8 compartments was small.

There are a few counts of this clonotype. Antigen specificity is unknown. CDR3 length: 15 amino acids. The V gene lost 4 bases and the J gene lost 4 bases, with 15 bases spanning the gap. Germline V gene lookup returns CDR1 SGHDT and CDR2 YYEEEE. 5'RACE template switching added a universal primer site and UMIs to TCR cDNA. TCRdb processed the 5' RACE reads anew with MiXCR; each CDR3 protein has one entry. The table has 100,000 to 150,000 distinct CDR3 sequences, over 12% seen once. Source: CD8+ T cells sorted from PBMCs, taken 5 days after the yellow fever booster vaccination. The TCR was taken from a man between 18 and 35 years old who received the YFV17D yellow fever vaccine. The J gene is TRBJ1-5, the V gene TRBV5-6; no clear D gene. The CDR3 bases are TGTGCCAGCAGCAACGGAGGAATCGGGAATCAGCCCCAGCATTTT. This codes for CASSNGGIGNQPQHF.